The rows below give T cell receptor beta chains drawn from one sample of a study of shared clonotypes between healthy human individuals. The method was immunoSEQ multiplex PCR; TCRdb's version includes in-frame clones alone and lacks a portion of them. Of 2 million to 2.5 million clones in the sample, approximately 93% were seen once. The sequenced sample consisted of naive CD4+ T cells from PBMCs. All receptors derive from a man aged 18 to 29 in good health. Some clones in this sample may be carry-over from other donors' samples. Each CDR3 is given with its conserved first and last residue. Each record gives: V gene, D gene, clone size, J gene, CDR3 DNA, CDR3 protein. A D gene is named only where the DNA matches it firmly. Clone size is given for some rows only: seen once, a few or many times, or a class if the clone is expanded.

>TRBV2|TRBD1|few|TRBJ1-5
TGTGCCAGCAGCGGGACAGGGGGAGGTCAGCCCCAGCATTTT
CASSGTGGGQPQHF
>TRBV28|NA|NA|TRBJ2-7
TGTGCCAGCGTAACGTCACCCCCTTACGAGCAGTACTTC
CASVTSPPYEQYF
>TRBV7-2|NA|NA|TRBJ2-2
TGTGCCAGCAGCTTTCAGGGAGGAGGTGCCGGGGAGCTGTTTTTT
CASSFQGGGAGELFF
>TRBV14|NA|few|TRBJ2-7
TGTGCCAGCAGCCCTATTGGGACGAGCGGTGCCTACGAGCAGTACTTC
CASSPIGTSGAYEQYF
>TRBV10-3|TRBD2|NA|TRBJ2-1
TGTGCCATCAGTGGGGGCGGGAGCCATGGAGATGAGCAGTTCTTC
CAISGGGSHGDEQFF
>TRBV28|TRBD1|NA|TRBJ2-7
TGTGCCAGCAGCTCCCCGGGACAGGGGGCGGGGGAGCAGTACTTC
CASSSPGQGAGEQYF
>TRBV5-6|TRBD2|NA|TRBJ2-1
TGTGCCAGCAGCACGGTGGGACTAGTCTTCGTGCAGTTCTTC
CASSTVGLVFVQFF
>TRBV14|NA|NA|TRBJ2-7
TGTGCCAGCAGCCAAGAGGAGTTTATCGGCGGGCCCAGCGGGTACGAGCAGTACTTC
CASSQEEFIGGPSGYEQYF
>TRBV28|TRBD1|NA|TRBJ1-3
TGTGCCAGCAGCTCAGGGGGGAAGGGCTCTGGAAACACCATATATTTT
CASSSGGKGSGNTIYF
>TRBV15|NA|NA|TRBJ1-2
TGTGCCACCAGCAGAGCTTCGAGGGACCAAACAGGGTTATATGGCTACACCTTC
CATSRASRDQTGLYGYTF
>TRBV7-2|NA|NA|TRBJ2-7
TGTGCCAGCGGCGCCGGTCCGGAGGCATACGAGCAGTACTTC
CASGAGPEAYEQYF
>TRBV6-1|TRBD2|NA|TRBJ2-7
TGTGCCAGCAGTGAGGCCACTAGCGGGAGGGCCCGGAACGAGCAGTACTTC
CASSEATSGRARNEQYF
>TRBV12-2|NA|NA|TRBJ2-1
TGTGCAGGTCGCCCGACTAGCGGGAGTGTTAATGAGCAGTTCTTC
CAGRPTSGSVNEQFF
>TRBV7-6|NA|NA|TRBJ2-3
TGTGCCAGCAGCTTAGGACCCTGGGGGACAGATACGCAGTATTTT
CASSLGPWGTDTQYF
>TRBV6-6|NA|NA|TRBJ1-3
TGTGCCAGCAGTAGGGGACGGAGCTCTGGAAACACCATATATTTT
CASSRGRSSGNTIYF
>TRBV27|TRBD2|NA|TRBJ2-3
TGTGCCAGCAGGATCTGGACTAGCGGCACAGATACGCAGTATTTT
CASRIWTSGTDTQYF
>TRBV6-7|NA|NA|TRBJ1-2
TGTGCCAGCCTGGGAGGGGGGCCTTATGGCTACACCTTC
CASLGGGPYGYTF
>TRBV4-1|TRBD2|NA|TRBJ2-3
TGCGCCAGCAGCCAAGAAGGTAGCGGGCTTGGGACAGATACGCAGTATTTT
CASSQEGSGLGTDTQYF
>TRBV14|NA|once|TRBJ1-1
TGTGCCAGCAGCCAAGATCGGGGGGAAGTGAACACTGAAGCTTTCTTT
CASSQDRGEVNTEAFF
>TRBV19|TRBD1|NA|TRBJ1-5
TGTGCCAGTAGCCGAAGACAGGGGGCTCAGCCCCAGCATTTT
CASSRRQGAQPQHF
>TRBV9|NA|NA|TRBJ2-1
TGTGCCACGGTTTACAGCAAGCTGTTCTTC
CATVYSKLFF
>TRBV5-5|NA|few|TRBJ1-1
TGTGCCAGCAGCTTGTGGCCGGGGAACACTGAAGCTTTCTTT
CASSLWPGNTEAFF